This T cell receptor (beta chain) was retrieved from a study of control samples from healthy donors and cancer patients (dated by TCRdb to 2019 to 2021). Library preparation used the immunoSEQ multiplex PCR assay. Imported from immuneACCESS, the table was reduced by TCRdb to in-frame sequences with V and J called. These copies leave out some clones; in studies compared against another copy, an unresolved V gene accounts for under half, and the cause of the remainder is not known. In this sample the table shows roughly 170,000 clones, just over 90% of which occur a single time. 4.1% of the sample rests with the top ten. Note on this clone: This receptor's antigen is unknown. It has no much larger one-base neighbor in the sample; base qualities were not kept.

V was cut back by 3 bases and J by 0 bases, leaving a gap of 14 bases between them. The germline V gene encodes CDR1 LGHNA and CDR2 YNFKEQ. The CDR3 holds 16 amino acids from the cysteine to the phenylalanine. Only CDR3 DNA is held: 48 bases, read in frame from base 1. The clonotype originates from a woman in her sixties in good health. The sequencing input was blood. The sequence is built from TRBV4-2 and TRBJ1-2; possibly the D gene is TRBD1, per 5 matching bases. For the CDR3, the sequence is CASSQRDGPSNYGYTF. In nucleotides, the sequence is TGTGCCAGCAGCCAGAGGGACGGACCCTCTAACTATGGCTACACCTTC.